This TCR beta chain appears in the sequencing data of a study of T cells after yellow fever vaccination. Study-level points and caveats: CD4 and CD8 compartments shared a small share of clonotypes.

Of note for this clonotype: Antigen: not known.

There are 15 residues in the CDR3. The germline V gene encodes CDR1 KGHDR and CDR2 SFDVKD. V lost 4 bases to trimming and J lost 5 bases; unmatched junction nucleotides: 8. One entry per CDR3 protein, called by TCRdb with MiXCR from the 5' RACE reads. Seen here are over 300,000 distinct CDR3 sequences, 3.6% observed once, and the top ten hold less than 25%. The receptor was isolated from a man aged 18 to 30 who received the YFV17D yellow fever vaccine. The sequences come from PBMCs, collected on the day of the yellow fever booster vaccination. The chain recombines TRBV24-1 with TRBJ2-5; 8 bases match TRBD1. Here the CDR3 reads CATSDPGQAGETQYF. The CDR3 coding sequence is TGTGCCACCAGTGACCCGGGACAGGCTGGTGAGACCCAGTACTTC.